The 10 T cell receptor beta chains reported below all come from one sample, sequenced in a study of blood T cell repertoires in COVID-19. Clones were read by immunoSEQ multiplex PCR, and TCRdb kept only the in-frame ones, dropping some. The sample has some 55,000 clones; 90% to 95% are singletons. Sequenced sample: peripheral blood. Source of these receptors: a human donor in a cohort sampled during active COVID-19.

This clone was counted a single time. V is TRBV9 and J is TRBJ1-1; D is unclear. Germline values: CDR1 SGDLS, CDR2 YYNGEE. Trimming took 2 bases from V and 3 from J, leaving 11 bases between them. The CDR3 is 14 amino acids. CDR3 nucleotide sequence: TGTGCCAGCAGCGTTTCTCGGCGGGACACTGAAGCTTTCTTT. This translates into CASSVSRRDTEAFF.

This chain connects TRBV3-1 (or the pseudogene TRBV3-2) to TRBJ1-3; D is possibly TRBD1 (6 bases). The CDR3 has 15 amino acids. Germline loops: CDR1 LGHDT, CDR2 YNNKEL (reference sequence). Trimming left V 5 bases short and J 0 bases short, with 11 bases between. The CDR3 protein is CASSGGFRSGNTIYF. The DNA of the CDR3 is TGTGCCAGCAGCGGGGGCTTTCGCTCTGGAAACACCATATATTTT.

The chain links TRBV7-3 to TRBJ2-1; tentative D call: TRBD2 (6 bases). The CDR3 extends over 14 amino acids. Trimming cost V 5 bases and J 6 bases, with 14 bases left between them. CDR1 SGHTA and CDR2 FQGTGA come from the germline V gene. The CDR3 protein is CASSTSGAFNEQFF. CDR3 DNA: TGTGCCAGCAGCACATCGGGAGCGTTCAATGAGCAGTTCTTC.

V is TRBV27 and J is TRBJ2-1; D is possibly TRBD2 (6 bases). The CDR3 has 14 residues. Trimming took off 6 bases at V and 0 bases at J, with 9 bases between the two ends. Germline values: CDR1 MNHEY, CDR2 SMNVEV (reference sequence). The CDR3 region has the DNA TGTGCCAGCAGCGAGCGGGTCTCCTACAATGAGCAGTTCTTC. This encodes CASSERVSYNEQFF.

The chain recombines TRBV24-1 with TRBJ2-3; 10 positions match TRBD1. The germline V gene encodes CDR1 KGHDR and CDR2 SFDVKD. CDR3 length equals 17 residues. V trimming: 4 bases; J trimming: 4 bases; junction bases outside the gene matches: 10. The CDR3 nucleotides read TGTGCCACCAGTGACCCTCGACAGGGGGCCATGTCAGATACGCAGTATTTT. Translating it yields CATSDPRQGAMSDTQYF.

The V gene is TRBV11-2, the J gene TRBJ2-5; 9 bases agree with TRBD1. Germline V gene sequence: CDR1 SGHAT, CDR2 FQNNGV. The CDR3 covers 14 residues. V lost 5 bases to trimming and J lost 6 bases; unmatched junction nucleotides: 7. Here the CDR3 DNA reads TGTGCCAGCAGCCCAGGGACAGGGTCGCAGACCCAGTACTTC. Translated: CASSPGTGSQTQYF.

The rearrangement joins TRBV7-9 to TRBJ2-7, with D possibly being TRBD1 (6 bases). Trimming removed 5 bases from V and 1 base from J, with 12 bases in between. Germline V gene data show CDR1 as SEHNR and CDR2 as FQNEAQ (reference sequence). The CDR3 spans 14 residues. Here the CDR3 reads CASSLEQGSYEQYF. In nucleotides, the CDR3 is TGTGCCAGCAGCCTAGAACAGGGATCCTACGAGCAGTACTTC.

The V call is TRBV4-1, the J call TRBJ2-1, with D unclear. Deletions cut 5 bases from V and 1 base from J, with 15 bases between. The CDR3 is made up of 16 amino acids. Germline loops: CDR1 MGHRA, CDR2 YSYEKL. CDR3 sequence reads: CASSSPATGSYNEQFF. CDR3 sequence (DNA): TGCGCCAGCAGCTCCCCCGCGACGGGTTCCTACAATGAGCAGTTCTTC.

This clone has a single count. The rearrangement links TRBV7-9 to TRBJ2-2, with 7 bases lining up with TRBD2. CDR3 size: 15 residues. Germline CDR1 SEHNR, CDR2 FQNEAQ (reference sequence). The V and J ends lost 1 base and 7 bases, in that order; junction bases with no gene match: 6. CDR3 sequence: CASSLGAGRGGELFF. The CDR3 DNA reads TGTGCCAGCAGCTTAGGAGCGGGACGGGGCGGGGAGCTGTTTTTT.

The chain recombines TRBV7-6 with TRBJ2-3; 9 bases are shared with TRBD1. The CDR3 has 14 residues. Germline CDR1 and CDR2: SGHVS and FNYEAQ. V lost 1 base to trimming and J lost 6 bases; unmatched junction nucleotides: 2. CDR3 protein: CASSLGTGDDTQYF. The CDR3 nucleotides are TGTGCCAGCAGCTTAGGGACAGGGGACGATACGCAGTATTTT. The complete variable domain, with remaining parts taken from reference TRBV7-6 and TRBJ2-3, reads GAGVSQSPRYKVTKRGQDVALRCDPISGHVSLYWYRQALGQGPEFLTYFNYEAQQDKSGLPNDRFSAERPEGSISTLTIQRTEQRDSAMYRCASSLGTGDDTQYFGPGTRLTVL.